These 22 T cell receptor beta chains were sequenced from one sample in a study of shared clonotypes between healthy human individuals. Here immunoSEQ multiplex PCR was the method, and the copy in TCRdb shows in-frame clones only, minus some. The sample carries roughly 1,100,000 clones, more than 60% recorded once. The sequenced sample was memory CD4+ T cells sorted from blood. Indicated subset: CD45RA-negative fraction. These receptors all stem from a man in his late teens or twenties in good health.

This chain joins TRBV4-1 and TRBJ2-7; 9 nucleotides align to TRBD1. Germline V gene data show CDR1 as MGHRA and CDR2 as YSYEKL. Trimming cost V 0 bases and J 5 bases; bases outside gene matches: 11. The CDR3 runs to 17 residues. The DNA for the CDR3 is TGCGCCAGCAGCCAAGACCTCAAACAGGGGGCGGGACACGAGCAGTACTTC. Encoded protein: CASSQDLKQGAGHEQYF.

The table lists this clone with a count of one. The rearrangement uses TRBV5-1 and TRBJ1-2; D gene unclear. Germline V CDR1 and CDR2: SGHRS, YFSETQ. V lost 4 bases and J lost 0, with 7 bases in between. This CDR3 is built from 13 residues. This CDR3 is CASSMAPNYGYTF. The DNA for the CDR3 is TGCGCCAGCAGCATGGCGCCTAACTATGGCTACACCTTC.

The chain employs TRBV7-9 and TRBJ1-1, with TRBD1 matching over 8 bases. The V gene's germline CDR1 is SEHNR and CDR2 FQNEAQ (reference sequence). The CDR3 extends over 19 amino acids. Trimming removed 4 bases from V and 0 bases from J; junction bases left unmatched: 16. Here the CDR3 DNA reads TGTGCCAGCAGCTCTCTTCCGGGACAGGAAATGGGTATGAACACTGAAGCTTTCTTT. Translating gives CASSSLPGQEMGMNTEAFF.

The chain couples TRBV5-4 to TRBJ1-2; 7 bases line up with TRBD1. CDR1 is SGHNT, CDR2 YYREEE, per germline (reference sequence). The V segment lost 4 bases and the J segment 8 bases; nucleotides outside the gene matches: 8. This CDR3 spans 13 amino acids. The CDR3 DNA reads as TGTGCCAGCAGCGTGACGACAGGGTACGGCTACACCTTC. Translation: CASSVTTGYGYTF.

Remarks on this clone: This specimen includes other DNA sequences encoding the same CDR3. The gene calls are TRBV7-2 and TRBJ1-3; 9 bases map to TRBD1. The V gene's germline CDR1 is SGHTA and CDR2 FQGNSA. J lost 2 bases, V lost 5 bases, and 4 bases had no gene match. The CDR3 contains 15 residues. CDR3 region: CASSTDRGTGNTIYF. DNA for the CDR3: TGTGCCAGCAGCACGGACAGGGGCACTGGAAACACCATATATTTT.

The chain has TRBV10-2 and TRBJ2-6, with D perhaps TRBD1 (5 bases). CDR3 length: 17 residues. The germline gives CDR1 WSHSY, CDR2 SAAADI. V was cut by 6 bases and J by 0 bases, with 15 bases left in between. Written as DNA, the CDR3 is TGCGCCAGCAGAGAGACAGTTACGCTCTCTGGGGCCAACGTCCTGACTTTC. Encoded protein: CASRETVTLSGANVLTF.

This clone was detected only a few times. The genes are TRBV5-4 and TRBJ1-2; D not certain. Germline CDR1 SGHNT, CDR2 YYREEE (reference sequence). Trimming removed 0 bases at V and 7 bases at J, with 19 bases between. The CDR3 sequence is 16 residues long. CDR3 bases: TGTGCCAGCAGCTTGGAAAGACCGGTGGCTACGTCTGGCTACACCTTC. It translates to CASSLERPVATSGYTF.

Concerning this clone itself: This may arise from a read error, as a much more abundant clone is one base away. This sequence joins TRBV5-5 and TRBJ1-6, with D hard to call. This CDR3 is 14 amino acids long. CDR1 and CDR2 (germline): SGHKS, YYEKEE (reference sequence). With 2 bases removed from V and 4 bases from J, the gap between germline ends came to 7 bases. The CDR3 is CASSLEQYNSPLHF. CDR3 bases: TGTGCCAGCAGCTTAGAACAGTATAATTCACCCCTCCACTTT.

There are a few counts of this clone. V and J are TRBV6-5 and TRBJ1-2; D might be TRBD1 (5 bases). Trimming took 8 bases from V and 4 from J, leaving 17 bases between them. Germline-derived CDR1 and CDR2 are MNHEY and SVGAGI. The CDR3 length is 14 residues. The DNA for the CDR3 is TGTGCCAGCGCGAAATCTCCAGGGACCTATGGCTACACCTTC. Amino acid sequence: CASAKSPGTYGYTF.

The chain couples TRBV28 to TRBJ2-7, with 7 bases that match TRBD1. The CDR3 has 16 residues. Looked up from germline, CDR1 is MDHEN and CDR2 is SYDVKM. Trimming removed 4 bases from V and 0 bases from J; junction bases left unmatched: 9. In nucleotides, the CDR3 is TGTGCCAGCAGTTCCTACGGCGCAGGGGGCTCCTACGAGCAGTACTTC. Amino acid sequence: CASSSYGAGGSYEQYF.

The chain employs TRBV6-1 and TRBJ1-1; 8 bases align to TRBD1. The germline V gene has CDR1 MNHNS and CDR2 SASEGT. V lost 6 bases, J lost 4 bases, and 7 bases stayed unmatched. The length of the CDR3 is 14 residues. This CDR3 reads CASREQGATTEAFF. For the CDR3, the DNA is TGTGCCAGCAGGGAGCAGGGGGCTACCACTGAAGCTTTCTTT.

The chain joins TRBV28 to TRBJ1-5; 8 bases are shared with TRBD1. The CDR3 is 15 amino acids. The J segment lost 14 bases and the V segment lost 1 base, leaving 13 bases of the junction unmatched. Germline CDR1 is MDHEN and CDR2 is SYDVKM. The CDR3: CASSLYSGGLRTEHF. As DNA, the CDR3 is TGTGCCAGCAGTTTATATTCAGGGGGCCTCAGGACCGAGCATTTT.

With regard to this clone: A much larger clone sits a single nucleotide away, making a read error possible. This CDR3 is CASGQVAGAGIYEQYF. CDR3 DNA sequence: TGCGCCAGCGGCCAAGTCGCAGGGGCTGGGATCTACGAGCAGTACTTC. This sequence joins TRBV4-3 and TRBJ2-7, with D possibly being TRBD1 (6 bases). This CDR3 comprises 16 residues. From germline, CDR1 is LGHNA and CDR2 YSLEER.

CDR3 region: CASSLNRGRAGDTQYF. CDR3 DNA: TGCGCCAGCAGCTTGAATCGCGGGAGGGCCGGAGATACGCAGTATTTT. The genes are TRBV5-1 and TRBJ2-3; TRBD2 matches at 9 bases. From germline, CDR1 is SGHRS and CDR2 YFSETQ. The CDR3 extends over 16 amino acids. Losses at the gene ends were 1 base for V and 5 bases for J; bases not matched to a gene: 8.

CDR3 sequence reads: CASIDRTGTEAFF. The CDR3 DNA reads as TGTGCCAGCATTGACAGGACGGGCACTGAAGCTTTCTTT. The rearrangement uses TRBV6-6 and TRBJ1-1; a weak D match, TRBD1 (6 bases). In germline, CDR1 is MNHNY, CDR2 SVGAGI (reference sequence). Trimming took 7 bases from V and 4 from J, leaving 13 bases between them. The CDR3 is made up of 13 amino acids.

This clone has only a few counts. The chain links TRBV4-1 to TRBJ2-5, with TRBD1 matching 12 bases. V lost 1 base, J lost 1 base, and 7 bases stayed unmatched. CDR1 and CDR2 (germline): MGHRA, YSYEKL. This CDR3 region has 18 residues. The CDR3 loop reads CASSQAYGTGGLQETQYF. The CDR3 DNA is TGCGCCAGCAGCCAAGCTTACGGGACAGGGGGCCTCCAAGAGACCCAGTACTTC.

The V and J genes are TRBV4-3 and TRBJ2-3, with D possibly being TRBD2 (5 bases). Germline V gives CDR1 LGHNA, CDR2 YSLEER. V was trimmed by 1 base and J by 1 base, leaving 15 bases between them. CDR3 length: 17 amino acids. CDR3 sequence: CASSQGLTLRGTDTQYF. The CDR3 DNA is TGCGCCAGCAGCCAAGGACTAACCTTACGGGGCACAGATACGCAGTATTTT.

This rearrangement joins TRBV5-4 to TRBJ2-4; 10 bases map to TRBD2. The V segment lost 0 bases and the J segment 0 bases; nucleotides outside the gene matches: 6. The CDR3 contains 18 residues. CDR1 is SGHNT, CDR2 YYREEE, per germline (reference sequence). The CDR3, as DNA: TGTGCCAGCAGCTTGGATGGACTAGCGGAGTTAGCCAAAAACATTCAGTACTTC. Translating gives CASSLDGLAELAKNIQYF.

This clone was counted many times. This sequence joins TRBV19 and TRBJ2-7, with TRBD1 matching over 7 bases. Germline V gene sequence: CDR1 LNHDA, CDR2 SQIVND (reference sequence). The CDR3 runs to 13 residues. V lost 5 bases to trimming and J lost 4 bases; unmatched junction nucleotides: 5. CDR3: CASSRGGWYEQYF. DNA of the CDR3: TGTGCCAGTAGTCGAGGGGGCTGGTACGAGCAGTACTTC.

The V gene is TRBV7-2, the J gene TRBJ1-6, with 7 bases identical to TRBD1. This CDR3 is built from 14 residues. CDR1 SGHTA and CDR2 FQGNSA come from the germline V gene. Trimming cost V 4 bases and J 7 bases; bases outside gene matches: 4. The chain's CDR3 is CASSSGGGNSPLHF. DNA for the CDR3: TGTGCCAGCAGCTCAGGGGGGGGGAATTCACCCCTCCACTTT. The whole variable domain, filled in from reference TRBV7-2 and TRBJ1-6, reads GAGVSQSPSNKVTEKGKDVELRCDPISGHTALYWYRQSLGQGLEFLIYFQGNSAPDKSGLPSDRFSAERTGGSVSTLTIQRTQQEDSAVYLCASSSGGGNSPLHFGNGTRLTVT.

In its sample, this clone was seen once. V usage is TRBV28 and J usage is TRBJ2-7; 7 positions match TRBD1. Trimming removed 5 bases from V and 5 bases from J; junction bases left unmatched: 9. The CDR3 loop spans 14 amino acids. Germline V gives CDR1 MDHEN, CDR2 SYDVKM. The CDR3 DNA sequence: TGTGCCAGCAGTGGGACAGCGGATAGGGACGAGCAGTACTTC. This translates into CASSGTADRDEQYF.

The V and J genes are TRBV7-6 and TRBJ1-3; 10 nucleotides agree with TRBD1. Trimming removed 4 bases from V and 3 bases from J; junction bases left unmatched: 3. This CDR3 spans 15 amino acids. Germline lookup yields CDR1 SGHVS and CDR2 FNYEAQ. The CDR3: CASSSGQGSGNTIYF. CDR3 DNA: TGTGCCAGCAGCTCGGGACAGGGGAGTGGAAACACCATATATTTT.